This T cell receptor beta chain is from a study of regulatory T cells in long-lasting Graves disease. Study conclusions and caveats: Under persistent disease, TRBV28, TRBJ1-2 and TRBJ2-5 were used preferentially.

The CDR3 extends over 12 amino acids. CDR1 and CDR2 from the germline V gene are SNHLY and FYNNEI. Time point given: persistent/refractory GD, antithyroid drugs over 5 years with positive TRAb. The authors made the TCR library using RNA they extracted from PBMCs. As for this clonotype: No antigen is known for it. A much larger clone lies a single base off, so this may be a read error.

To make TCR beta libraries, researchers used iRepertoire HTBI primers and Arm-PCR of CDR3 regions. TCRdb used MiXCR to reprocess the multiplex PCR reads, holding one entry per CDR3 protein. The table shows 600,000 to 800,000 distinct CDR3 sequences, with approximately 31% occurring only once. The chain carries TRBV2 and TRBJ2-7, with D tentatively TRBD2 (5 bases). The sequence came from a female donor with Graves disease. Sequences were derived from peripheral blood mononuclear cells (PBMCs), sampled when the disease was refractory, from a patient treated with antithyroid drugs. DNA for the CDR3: TGTGCCAGCAGTGAGAGGGTCTACGAGCGGTACTTC. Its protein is CASSERVYERYF.